Sequencing of this TCR beta chain was carried out in a study of blood T cells in healthy people across ages. PCR was performed a second time for about 7 to 12 cycles using a sample-barcoded 5' primer and a J-beta primer mix. TCRdb re-called the 5' RACE reads with MiXCR, one entry per CDR3 protein. The sample consists of about 1.4 million distinct CDR3 sequences, almost 60% of them appearing once. The CDR3 covers 15 residues. V was pared by 6 bases and J by 5 bases, with 9 bases of the junction left unmatched. The chain couples TRBV12-3 or TRBV12-4 to TRBJ1-1, with 10 nucleotides matching TRBD1. The sequence was obtained from a man aged 18 to 30 in good health. Sequences were obtained from blood. Here the CDR3 DNA reads TGTGCCAGCAGCTTCCGGACAGGGGGTTTGACTGAAGCTTTCTTT. Amino acids: CASSFRTGGLTEAFF.